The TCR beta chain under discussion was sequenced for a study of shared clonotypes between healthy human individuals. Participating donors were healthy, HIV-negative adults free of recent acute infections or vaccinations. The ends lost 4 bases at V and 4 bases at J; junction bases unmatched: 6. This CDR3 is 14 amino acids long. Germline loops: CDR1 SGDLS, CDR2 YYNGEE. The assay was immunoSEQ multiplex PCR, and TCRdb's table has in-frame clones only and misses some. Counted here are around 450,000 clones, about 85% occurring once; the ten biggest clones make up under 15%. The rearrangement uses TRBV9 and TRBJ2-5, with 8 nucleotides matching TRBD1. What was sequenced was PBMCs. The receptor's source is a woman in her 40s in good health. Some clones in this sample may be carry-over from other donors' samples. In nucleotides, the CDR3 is TGTGCCAGCAGCCATGGACAGGGTTCAGAGACCCAGTACTTC. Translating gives CASSHGQGSETQYF.